Each of the 15 T cell receptor beta chains below was sequenced from the same sample in a study of blood T cell repertoires in COVID-19. Only in-frame clones appear in the TCRdb table, and some are missing; sequencing was by immunoSEQ multiplex PCR. The data show some 240,000 clones, roughly 84% seen once. Sequenced input: peripheral blood. All receptors derive from a woman between 40 and 50 years old who had recovered from COVID-19.

V and J are TRBV5-5 and TRBJ1-2; 9 bases align to TRBD1. In germline, CDR1 is SGHKS, CDR2 YYEKEE (reference sequence). The CDR3 is 16 residues long. Losses at the gene ends were 0 bases for V and 3 bases for J; bases not matched to a gene: 6. CDR3 bases: TGTGCCAGCAGCTTGGAATCCGGGACAGGGTACTATGGCTACACCTTC. Protein: CASSLESGTGYYGYTF.

This clone appeared a single time. V is TRBV29-1 and J is TRBJ2-1; 12 nucleotides line up with TRBD2. Germline V gene data show CDR1 as SQVTM and CDR2 as ANQGSEA. V lost 5 bases, J lost 3 bases, and 5 bases stayed unmatched. The CDR3 is 15 residues long. The CDR3 nucleotides are TGCAGCGTTCAAACTAGCGGGGGGTTCTACAATGAGCAGTTCTTC. This translates into CSVQTSGGFYNEQFF.

V usage is TRBV28 and J usage is TRBJ2-4, with D perhaps matching TRBD2 (5 bases). This CDR3 is built from 13 residues. Trimming removed 10 bases from V and 8 bases from J, with 18 bases in between. From germline, CDR1 is MDHEN and CDR2 SYDVKM. For the CDR3, the DNA is TGTGCCACCCTGGGCTCCGGGGAAGACATTCAGTACTTC. Encoded protein: CATLGSGEDIQYF. Variable domain in full (rest from reference TRBV28 and TRBJ2-4): DVKVTQSSRYLVKRTGEKVFLECVQDMDHENMFWYRQDPGLGLRLIYFSYDVKMKEKGDIPEGYSVSREKKERFSLILESASTNQTSMYLCATLGSGEDIQYFGAGTRLSVL.

In DNA form, the CDR3 reads TGCAGCGTTGATGGACTAAGGGGCGGCGGCTACACCTTC. This sequence encodes CSVDGLRGGGYTF. V is TRBV29-1 and J is TRBJ1-2; possible D gene TRBD1, 5 bases. Trimming cost V 3 bases and J 8 bases, with 16 bases left between them. This CDR3 has 13 amino acids. The germline CDR1 and CDR2 sequences are SQVTM and ANQGSEA.

The chain joins TRBV10-2 to TRBJ1-1, with TRBD1 identical over 9 bases. CDR1 is WSHSY and CDR2 is SAAADI in the germline V gene. Unmatched junction bases numbered 12, after V lost 11 bases and J lost 5 bases. This CDR3 has 14 amino acids. This chain's CDR3 is CAVSWEQGATEAFF. DNA for the CDR3: TGCGCCGTCTCCTGGGAACAGGGGGCAACTGAAGCTTTCTTT.

The chain recombines TRBV4-3 with TRBJ2-4, with D possibly being TRBD2 (5 bases). Trimming shortened V by 0 bases and J by 6 bases, and 15 bases separated the two germline ends. The CDR3 loop spans 16 amino acids. The germline gives CDR1 LGHNA, CDR2 YSLEER. The CDR3 DNA reads TGCGCCAGCAGCCAAGATCGGATTCGGGAAAGAAACATTCAGTACTTC. Protein sequence: CASSQDRIRERNIQYF.

The V call is TRBV28, the J call TRBJ2-3; 7 bases are a match to TRBD2. Unmatched junction bases numbered 10, after V lost 5 bases and J lost 2 bases. Germline CDR1 and CDR2: MDHEN and SYDVKM. The CDR3 length is 16 residues. The CDR3: CASSQIAGVTTDTQYF. For the CDR3, the DNA is TGTGCCAGCAGTCAAATTGCGGGGGTTACCACAGATACGCAGTATTTT.

This chain joins TRBV6-1 and TRBJ2-1; 10 bases line up with TRBD2. The CDR3 is made up of 15 amino acids. Germline lookup yields CDR1 MNHNS and CDR2 SASEGT. The junction had 3 bases not matched to a gene; V was cut back by 3 bases and J by 4 bases. The CDR3 sequence is CASSDLAGEYNEQFF. CDR3 bases: TGTGCCAGCAGTGATCTAGCGGGGGAATACAATGAGCAGTTCTTC.

J is TRBJ1-2 and V is TRBV4-2, with 9 bases lining up with TRBD1. The ends lost 1 base at V and 3 bases at J; junction bases unmatched: 6. CDR1 is LGHNA and CDR2 is YNFKEQ in the germline V gene. CDR3 length equals 16 residues. The CDR3 spells CASSQVGGTGYYGYTF. Written as DNA, the CDR3 is TGTGCCAGCAGCCAAGTAGGAGGGACAGGGTACTATGGCTACACCTTC.

V usage is TRBV28 and J usage is TRBJ1-4, with TRBD1 matching 9 bases. V dropped 5 bases and J dropped 10; count of bases not matched to a gene: 8. The CDR3 sequence is 14 residues long. Germline assignment: CDR1 MDHEN and CDR2 SYDVKM. The chain's CDR3 is CASSDRDRVVKLFF. CDR3 coding DNA: TGTGCCAGCAGTGACCGGGACAGGGTCGTAAAACTGTTTTTT.

This chain joins TRBV30 and TRBJ1-5, with TRBD1 identical over 9 bases. V was pared by 2 bases and J by 10 bases, with 9 bases of the junction left unmatched. The length of the CDR3 is 14 residues. The V gene's germline CDR1 is GTSNPN and CDR2 SVGIG (reference sequence). CDR3 residues: CAWSKQGAGGPQHF. The CDR3 DNA sequence: TGTGCCTGGAGTAAACAGGGGGCAGGGGGACCCCAGCATTTT.

The chain couples TRBV11-2 to TRBJ2-3, with 10 nucleotides matching TRBD2. This CDR3 contains 17 residues. Trimming took 5 bases from V and 0 from J; bases not matched to a gene: 8. Per germline, CDR1 SGHAT and CDR2 FQNNGV. The CDR3 DNA reads TGTGCCAGCAGCCCCGTCGGGACTAGCGTTAGCACAGATACGCAGTATTTT. Protein: CASSPVGTSVSTDTQYF.

This chain uses TRBV5-4 with TRBJ1-2, with TRBD1 matching 7 bases. The CDR3 spans 15 residues. The ends lost 4 bases at V and 3 bases at J; junction bases unmatched: 9. Per the germline V gene, CDR1 is SGHNT and CDR2 is YYREEE (reference sequence). The DNA for the CDR3 is TGTGCCAGCAGCCCCAACGTAGGGGGCGACTATGGCTACACCTTC. It translates to CASSPNVGGDYGYTF.

The chain is built from TRBV6-6 and TRBJ1-5; TRBD1 might be the D (5 bases). Per the germline V gene, CDR1 is MNHNY and CDR2 is SVGAGI (reference sequence). The CDR3 is made up of 13 amino acids. V gave up 6 bases and J gave up 0 bases, with 6 bases separating them. CDR3 in DNA: TGTGCCAGCAGCGACAGTAGCAATCAGCCCCAGCATTTT. It yields the protein CASSDSSNQPQHF.

The chain joins TRBV11-2 to TRBJ2-1; TRBD1 matches 7 bases. CDR3 length: 13 amino acids. The germline V gene has CDR1 SGHAT and CDR2 FQNNGV. Germline trimming cut 0 bases from V and 13 bases from J; bases unmatched to any gene: 6. Here the CDR3 reads CASSLDRRDRQFF. The CDR3 DNA sequence: TGTGCCAGCAGCTTAGATCGCCGGGACAGACAGTTCTTC.